This TCR beta chain was identified in a study of T cells in women clearing cervical HPV infection. Genomic DNA, averaging approximately 1,200 ng per sample, yielded TCR beta CDR3 via immunoSEQ. TCRdb's table, derived via immunoSEQ multiplex PCR, lists solely in-frame clones and lacks some. Here the sample table reports roughly 34,000 clones. The CDR3 covers 14 residues. In germline, CDR1 is ENHRY, CDR2 SYGVKD. Remarks on this clone: The CDR3 is cut off 3 residues early in the read; its end comes from the germline J gene.

Sequenced: blood buffy coat. The receptor was isolated from a woman between 18 and 70 years old with a cervical HPV16 infection that either progressed to CIN3+ or cleared (not recorded which). J is TRBJ1-1 and V is TRBV10-3; 12 positions agree with TRBD1. The CDR3 bases that were read are TGTGCCATCATCACGGGACAGGGGGCGAGGCGA. The encoded protein is CAIITGQGARR. In full, the CDR3 is CAIITGQGARRAFF.